This T cell receptor beta chain originates from a study of molecular identifiers for immune sequencing clone quantification (dated by TCRdb to between 2018 and 2020). Background on the whole study: For a replicate experiment, RNA from 20,000 or 100,000 naive CD8 T cells was divided into five aliquots, of which four were sequenced. The study was a methods study using CD8 T cells to benchmark molecular-identifier clustering-based TCR repertoire sequencing (MIDCIRS) and TCR RNA copy counting.

The CDR3 spans 12 residues, from the cysteine through the phenylalanine. The kept DNA is CDR3 alone, 36 bases in frame from the first base. V is clipped by 0 bases and J by 3 bases, and the sequence between their germline boundaries is 3 bases long. CDR1 and CDR2 are drawn from the germline V gene (reference sequence): LNHNV, YYDKDF. The receptor library was made with PCR. TCRdb names NextSeq 500 as the instrument used. Bulk TCR libraries were prepared as previously described, using TCR primers listed in Table S5. Total RNA was purified with the Qiagen AllPrep DNA/RNA kit. Before any analysis, reads coming from multiple sequencing runs of the same library were combined into one pool. From the authors' description of their analysis: Only reads with exact TCR constant sequence were kept, trimmed to 150 nt, and grouped by their 12-nt molecular barcodes. Reads in each barcode group were sub-clustered using a 15% Levenshtein threshold, and a quality-weighted consensus sequence was built for each RNA molecule. Non-functional sequences were filtered out, along with any lower-count sequence sitting one edit away from another sequence. On the basis of fitting two negative binomial distributions, barcode sub-clusters with fewer than 20% of the maximum read count were discarded. TCRdb trimmed public reads at Q25 via fastp, called clones via MiXCR and kept in-frame beta chains. All rows with the same CDR3 protein become a single entry with the most common DNA and genes. In this record, the V and J calls reflect TCRdb's handling and not the investigators' own analysis. This sample holds about 100,000 distinct CDR3 sequences; roughly 38% were observed only once. The top ten clones comprise around 3.8% of the sample.

Only a few counts were recorded for this clonotype. The antigen it binds to is not known. Per-base qualities were not stored, and no clone one base away is much larger. Results the study describes overall, beyond this receptor: Spiked-in Jurkat TCR RNA equivalent to a single cell was reported to be detectable even among some 910,000 naive CD8 T cells. In CMV-specific effector cells, over 99% of molecules were held by clones above 20 RNA copies, whereas under 1% of molecules were held by such clones in naive cells. Approximately 3.1 recovered TCR RNA copies per cell were obtained by modeling, versus 9 to 10 by digital PCR, implying a capture efficiency of approximately 27%. Without barcode sub-clustering, chimeric consensus sequences inflated TCR diversity; chimeras reached as high as 47%. The sizes of highly expanded clones could end up underestimated when identical TCR molecules share a barcode. Spiked-in Jurkat TCR RNA (approximately eleven copies' worth), which is not part of the donor repertoire, was contained in the naive libraries.

Libraries of naive CD8 T cells were generated from about 21,000 to 970,000 sorted cells, with 10%, 30% or 50% of the purified RNA used. Naive CD8 T cells were FACS-sorted as CD8+CD4-CCR7+CD45RA+ on a BD FACSAria II into RLT Plus buffer. Detection sensitivity was tested by spiking Jurkat RNA equal to fewer than twelve TCR copies' worth into samples containing roughly 17,000-1,100,000 naive CD8 T cells. Enrichment of CD8 T cells was done with RosetteSep CD8+ T Cell Enrichment Cocktail plus Ficoll-Paque, and ACK red cell lysis came afterward. Sequencing used naive CD8+ T cells from blood, with Jurkat cell RNA spiked in. Interpreted using the paper, the cell subset or site label stands for: FACS-sorted CD8+CD4-CCR7+CD45RA+ naive T cells. The receptor's source is a human donor in good health. Some libraries in this study had Jurkat cell RNA spiked in. The rearrangement combines TRBV15 with TRBJ2-7; the D gene cannot be named for sure. The sequenced DNA: TGTGCCACCAGCAGAGACAACTACGAGCAGTACTTC. Translated, this gives CATSRDNYEQYF. Where the CDR3 stops, the reference TRBV15 and TRBJ2-7 genes take over; the full variable domain is DAMVIQNPRYQVTQFGKPVTLSCSQTLNHNVMYWYQQKSSQAPKLLFHYYDKDFNNEADTPDNFQSRRPNTSFCFLDIRSPGLGDTAMYLCATSRDNYEQYFGPGTRLTVT.